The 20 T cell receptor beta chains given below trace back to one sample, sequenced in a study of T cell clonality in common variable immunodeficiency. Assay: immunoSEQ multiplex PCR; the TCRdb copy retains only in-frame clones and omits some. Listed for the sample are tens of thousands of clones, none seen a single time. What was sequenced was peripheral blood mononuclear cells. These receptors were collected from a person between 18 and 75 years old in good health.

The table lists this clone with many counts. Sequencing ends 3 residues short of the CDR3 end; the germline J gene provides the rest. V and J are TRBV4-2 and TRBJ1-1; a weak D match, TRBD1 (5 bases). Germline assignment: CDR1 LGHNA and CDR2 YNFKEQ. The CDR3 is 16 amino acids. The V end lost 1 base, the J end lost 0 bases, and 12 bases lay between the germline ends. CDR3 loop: CASSQAVDTLNTEAFF. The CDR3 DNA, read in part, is TGTGCCAGCAGCCAAGCGGTGGACACCCTGAACACTGAA.

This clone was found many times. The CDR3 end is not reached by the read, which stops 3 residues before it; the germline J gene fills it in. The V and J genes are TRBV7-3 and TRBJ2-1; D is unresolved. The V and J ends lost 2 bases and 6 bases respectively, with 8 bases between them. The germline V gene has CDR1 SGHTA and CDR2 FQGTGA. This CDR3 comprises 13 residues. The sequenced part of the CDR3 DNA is TGTGCCAGCAGCTTATACAGCCCCAATGAG. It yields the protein CASSLYSPNE. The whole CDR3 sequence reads CASSLYSPNEQFF.

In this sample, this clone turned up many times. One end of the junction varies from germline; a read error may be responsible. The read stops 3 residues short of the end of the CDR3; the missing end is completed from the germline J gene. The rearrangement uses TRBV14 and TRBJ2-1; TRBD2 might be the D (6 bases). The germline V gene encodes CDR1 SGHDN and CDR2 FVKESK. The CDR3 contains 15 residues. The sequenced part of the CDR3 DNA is TGTGCTAGCAGCCAAGCCAGGGAGGCCGACAATGAG. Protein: CASSQAREADNE. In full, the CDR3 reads CASSQAREADNEQFF.

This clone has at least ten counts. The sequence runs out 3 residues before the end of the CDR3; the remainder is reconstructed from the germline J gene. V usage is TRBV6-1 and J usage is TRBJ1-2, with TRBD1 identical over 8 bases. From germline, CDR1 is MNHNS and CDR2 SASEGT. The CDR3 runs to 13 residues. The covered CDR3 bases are TGTGCCAGCAGTGATCAGGGGGCACGAGGC. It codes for CASSDQGARG. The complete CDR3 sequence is CASSDQGARGYTF.

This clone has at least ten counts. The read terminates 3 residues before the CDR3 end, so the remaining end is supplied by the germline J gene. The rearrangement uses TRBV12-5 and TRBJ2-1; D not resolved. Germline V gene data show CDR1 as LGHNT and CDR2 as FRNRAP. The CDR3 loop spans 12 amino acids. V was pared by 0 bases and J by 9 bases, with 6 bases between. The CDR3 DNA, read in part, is TGTGCTAGTGGTTTGGTATATGTTGAG. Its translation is CASGLVYVE. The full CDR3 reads CASGLVYVEQFF.

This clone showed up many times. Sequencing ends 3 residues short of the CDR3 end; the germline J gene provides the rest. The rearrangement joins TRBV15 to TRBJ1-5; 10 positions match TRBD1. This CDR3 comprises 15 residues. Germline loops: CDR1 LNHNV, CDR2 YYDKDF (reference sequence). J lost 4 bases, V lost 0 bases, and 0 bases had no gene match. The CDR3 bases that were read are TGTGCCACCAGCAGAGAGGACAGGGGGAATCAGCCC. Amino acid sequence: CATSREDRGNQP. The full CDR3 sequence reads CATSREDRGNQPQHF.

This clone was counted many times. The part of the CDR3 DNA that was read is TGTGCCAGCAGTTTCAGCTGGGGGCCGAATAGCAATCAGCCC. Protein product: CASSFSWGPNSNQP. The CDR3, in full, reads CASSFSWGPNSNQPQHF. This chain joins TRBV28 and TRBJ1-5; a possible D gene is TRBD1 (6 bases). The sequenced fragment ends 3 residues before the CDR3 boundary, so the rest is inferred from the germline J gene. Germline CDR1 and CDR2: MDHEN and SYDVKM. V was clipped by 3 bases and J by 0 bases, with 15 bases between them. The CDR3 is made up of 17 amino acids.

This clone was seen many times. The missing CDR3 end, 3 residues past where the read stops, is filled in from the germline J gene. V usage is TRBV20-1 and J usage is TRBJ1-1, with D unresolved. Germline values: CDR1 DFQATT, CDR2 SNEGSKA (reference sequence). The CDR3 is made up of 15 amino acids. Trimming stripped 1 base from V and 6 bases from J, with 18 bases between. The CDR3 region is CSARGVQARNSEAFF. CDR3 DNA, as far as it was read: TGCAGTGCTAGAGGAGTCCAGGCCCGGAATTCTGAA.

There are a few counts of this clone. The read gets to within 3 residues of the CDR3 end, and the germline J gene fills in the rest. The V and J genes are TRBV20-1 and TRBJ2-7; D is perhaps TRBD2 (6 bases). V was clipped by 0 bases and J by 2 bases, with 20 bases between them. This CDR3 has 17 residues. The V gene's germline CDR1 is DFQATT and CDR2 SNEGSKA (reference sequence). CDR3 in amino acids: CSARDFRVGEVTYEQYF. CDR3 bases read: TGCAGTGCTAGAGATTTTCGGGTCGGGGAGGTGACCTACGAG.

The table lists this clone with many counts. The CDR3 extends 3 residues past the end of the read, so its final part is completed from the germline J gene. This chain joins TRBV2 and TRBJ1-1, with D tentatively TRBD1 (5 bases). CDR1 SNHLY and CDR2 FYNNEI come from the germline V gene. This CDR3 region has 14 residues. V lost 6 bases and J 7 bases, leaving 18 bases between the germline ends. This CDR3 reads CASRSPRQRSEAFF. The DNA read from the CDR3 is TGTGCCAGCAGATCCCCTCGACAGCGCAGTGAA.

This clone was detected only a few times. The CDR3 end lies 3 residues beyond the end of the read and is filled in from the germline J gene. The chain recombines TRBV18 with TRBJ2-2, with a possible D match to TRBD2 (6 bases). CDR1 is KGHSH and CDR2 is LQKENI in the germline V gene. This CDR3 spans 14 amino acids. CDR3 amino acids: CASSRRREDEKLFF. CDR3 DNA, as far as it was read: TGTGCCAGCTCACGACGGCGGGAAGATGAAAAG. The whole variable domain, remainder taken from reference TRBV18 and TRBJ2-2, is NAGVMQNPRHLVRRRGQEARLRCSPMKGHSHVYWYRQLPEEGLKFMVYLQKENIIDESGMPKERFSAEFPKEGPSILRIQQVVRGDSAAYFCASSRRREDEKLFFGEGSRLTVL.

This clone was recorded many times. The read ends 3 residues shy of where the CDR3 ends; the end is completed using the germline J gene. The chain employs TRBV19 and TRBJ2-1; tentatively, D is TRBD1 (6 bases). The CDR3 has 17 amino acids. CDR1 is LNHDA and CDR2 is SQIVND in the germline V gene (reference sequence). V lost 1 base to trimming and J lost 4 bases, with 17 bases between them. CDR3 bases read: TGTGCCAGTAGTATAGCTCAAGGCAGGGGACCTTACAATGAG. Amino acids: CASSIAQGRGPYNE. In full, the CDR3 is CASSIAQGRGPYNEQFF.

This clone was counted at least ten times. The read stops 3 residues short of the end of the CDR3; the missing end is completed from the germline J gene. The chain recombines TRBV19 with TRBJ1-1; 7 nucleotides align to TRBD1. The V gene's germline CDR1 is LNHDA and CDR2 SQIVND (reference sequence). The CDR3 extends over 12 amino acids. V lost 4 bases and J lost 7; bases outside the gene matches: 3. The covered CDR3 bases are TGTGCCAGTAGTAGCGGGACAGTTGAA. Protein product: CASSSGTVE. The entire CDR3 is CASSSGTVEAFF.

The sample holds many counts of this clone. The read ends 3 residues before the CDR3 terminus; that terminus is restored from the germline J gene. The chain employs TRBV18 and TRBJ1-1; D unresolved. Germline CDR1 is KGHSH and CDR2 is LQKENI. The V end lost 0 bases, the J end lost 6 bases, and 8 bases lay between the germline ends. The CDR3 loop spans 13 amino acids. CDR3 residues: CASSPPNGAEAFF. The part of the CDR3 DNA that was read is TGTGCCAGCTCACCACCGAACGGTGCTGAA.

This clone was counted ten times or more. The part of the CDR3 DNA that was read is TGTGCCAGCAGCGCGAAAACAGGGTCAGGGGAG. This encodes CASSAKTGSGE. The full-length CDR3 reads as CASSAKTGSGELFF. The chain uses TRBV5-4 and TRBJ2-2; the D gene is possibly TRBD1 (6 bases). The read stops 3 residues short of the end of the CDR3; the missing end is completed from the germline J gene. Trimming took off 4 bases at V and 8 bases at J, with 15 bases between the two ends. Germline V gene sequence: CDR1 SGHNT, CDR2 YYREEE (reference sequence). The CDR3 contains 14 residues.

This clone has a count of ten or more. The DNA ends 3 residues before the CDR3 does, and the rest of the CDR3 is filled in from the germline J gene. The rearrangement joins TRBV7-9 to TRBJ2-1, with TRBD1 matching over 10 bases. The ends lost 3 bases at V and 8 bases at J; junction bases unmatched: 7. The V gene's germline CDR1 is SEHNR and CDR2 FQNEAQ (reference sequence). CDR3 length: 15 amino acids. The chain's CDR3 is CASSLRDRGRHEQFF. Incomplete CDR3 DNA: TGTGCCAGCAGCTTGAGAGACAGGGGGCGCCATGAG.

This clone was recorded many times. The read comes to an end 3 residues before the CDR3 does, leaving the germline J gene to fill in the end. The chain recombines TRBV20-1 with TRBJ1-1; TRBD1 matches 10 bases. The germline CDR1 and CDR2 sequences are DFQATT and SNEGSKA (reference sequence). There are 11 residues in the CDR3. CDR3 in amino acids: CSARTGGEAFF. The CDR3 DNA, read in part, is TGCAGTGCTCGGACAGGGGGAGAA.

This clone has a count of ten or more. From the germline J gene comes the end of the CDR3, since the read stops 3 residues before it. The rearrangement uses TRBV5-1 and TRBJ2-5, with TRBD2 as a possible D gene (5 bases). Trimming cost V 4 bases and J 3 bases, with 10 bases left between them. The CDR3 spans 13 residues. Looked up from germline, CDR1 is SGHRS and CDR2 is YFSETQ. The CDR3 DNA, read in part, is TGCGCCAGCAGCCCCCCCGGGGAAGAGACC. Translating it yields CASSPPGEET. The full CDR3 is CASSPPGEETQYF.

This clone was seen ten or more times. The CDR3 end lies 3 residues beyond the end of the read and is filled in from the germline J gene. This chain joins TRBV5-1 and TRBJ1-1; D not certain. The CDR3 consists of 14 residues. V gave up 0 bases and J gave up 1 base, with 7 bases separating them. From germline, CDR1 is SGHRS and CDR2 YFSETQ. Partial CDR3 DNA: TGCGCCAGCAGCTTGGCTACAGCGAACACTGAA. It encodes CASSLATANTE. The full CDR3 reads CASSLATANTEAFF.

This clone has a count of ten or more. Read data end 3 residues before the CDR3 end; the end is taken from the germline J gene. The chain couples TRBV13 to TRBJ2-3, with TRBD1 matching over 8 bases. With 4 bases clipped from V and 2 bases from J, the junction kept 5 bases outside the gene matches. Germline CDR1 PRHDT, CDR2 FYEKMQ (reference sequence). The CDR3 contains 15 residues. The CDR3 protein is CASSSGGSFTDTQYF. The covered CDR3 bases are TGTGCCAGCAGCTCAGGGGGCAGTTTCACAGATACG.